This passage covers 12 T cell receptor beta chains from one sample sequenced in a study of blood T cell repertoires in COVID-19. Some clones are missing from TCRdb's copy, which holds only in-frame ones; the method was immunoSEQ multiplex PCR. Of 140,000 to 150,000 clones detected, around four fifths appear once; the ten largest clones hold roughly 34%. Sequenced: peripheral blood. The receptors stem from a human donor in a cohort sampled during active COVID-19.

This rearrangement joins TRBV10-3 to TRBJ1-1; D ambiguous. Germline V lookup: CDR1 ENHRY, CDR2 SYGVKD. The germline V and J ends were trimmed by 2 bases and 7 bases, with 5 bases remaining between them. The CDR3 runs 11 residues. The CDR3 DNA follows: TGTGCCATCAGTGAGGAGTATGAAGCTTTCTTT. Translating gives CAISEEYEAFF.

V usage is TRBV7-9 and J usage is TRBJ2-5; 14 bases line up with TRBD2. The junction had 11 bases not matched to a gene; V was cut back by 4 bases and J by 7 bases. There are 17 residues in the CDR3. CDR1 and CDR2 from the germline V gene are SEHNR and FQNEAQ (reference sequence). CDR3 nucleotides: TGTGCCAGCAGCTACACCGGGACTAGCGGGGGCCCTGGGACCCAGTACTTC. It encodes CASSYTGTSGGPGTQYF.

This rearrangement joins TRBV18 to TRBJ1-5; D is undetermined. There are 16 residues in the CDR3. From germline, CDR1 is KGHSH and CDR2 LQKENI. V was clipped by 5 bases and J by 0 bases, with 14 bases between them. DNA for the CDR3: TGTGCCAGCTCAGACTTTGGGAGTTATAGCAATCAGCCCCAGCATTTT. Its protein product is CASSDFGSYSNQPQHF.

The CDR3: CSESQIAGTQYF. CDR3 DNA sequence: TGCAGCGAAAGTCAAATTGCGGGGACCCAGTACTTC. This chain joins TRBV29-1 and TRBJ2-5; possibly TRBD2 for D (5 bases). The CDR3 covers 12 residues. V lost 7 bases and J lost 7, with 16 bases in between. Germline CDR1 SQVTM, CDR2 ANQGSEA.

The chain is built from TRBV2 and TRBJ2-7; 8 positions match TRBD1. Germline trimming cut 4 bases from V and 4 bases from J; bases unmatched to any gene: 6. There are 14 residues in the CDR3. The germline V gene encodes CDR1 SNHLY and CDR2 FYNNEI. CDR3 DNA sequence: TGTGCCAGCAGTGGTGCAGGGGGCGGATACGAGCAGTACTTC. The encoded protein is CASSGAGGGYEQYF.

The V call is TRBV15, the J call TRBJ1-4; 7 positions agree with TRBD1. With V trimmed by 5 bases and J by 4 bases, 7 bases remained unmatched. CDR1 is LNHNV, CDR2 YYDKDF, per germline (reference sequence). The CDR3 covers 15 residues. CDR3 DNA sequence: TGTGCCACCAGCGGAGGAGGGACAGTTAATGAAAAACTGTTTTTT. Amino acids: CATSGGGTVNEKLFF.

The chain employs TRBV28 and TRBJ2-5, with TRBD2 identical over 9 bases. Germline CDR1 reads MDHEN; CDR2 reads SYDVKM. This CDR3 is built from 15 residues. V lost 7 bases to trimming and J lost 4 bases; unmatched junction nucleotides: 10. The CDR3 region is CASMLRGGIGETQYF. As DNA, the CDR3 is TGTGCCAGCATGCTGCGGGGGGGCATAGGAGAGACCCAGTACTTC.

The chain has TRBV7-6 and TRBJ2-1; 10 bases map to TRBD2. J lost 5 bases, V lost 5 bases, and 6 bases had no gene match. The CDR3 loop spans 15 amino acids. Germline V gene lookup returns CDR1 SGHVS and CDR2 FNYEAQ. DNA for the CDR3: TGTGCCAGCAGCCCACTAGCGGGATTAAACAATGAGCAGTTCTTC. Protein sequence: CASSPLAGLNNEQFF.

CDR3 nucleotide sequence: TGTGCCAGCAGCTTAGATGTGGTCAGTAACTATGGCTACACCTTC. This gives the protein CASSLDVVSNYGYTF. The chain links TRBV7-2 to TRBJ1-2; D is unclear. Germline V gene data show CDR1 as SGHTA and CDR2 as FQGNSA. The CDR3 totals 15 residues. Between the trimmed V and J ends, which lost 1 base and 1 base, there was a span of 10 bases.

This clone appeared a few times. The V gene is TRBV5-5, the J gene TRBJ1-3, with a possible D match to TRBD1 (6 bases). Germline V lookup: CDR1 SGHKS, CDR2 YYEKEE (reference sequence). This CDR3 contains 14 residues. V lost 6 bases, J lost 4 bases, and 14 bases lay in between. The CDR3 DNA reads as TGTGCCAGCACCCGAGGGGGGGACGGAAACACCATATATTTT. Its translation is CASTRGGDGNTIYF.

The V gene is TRBV28, the J gene TRBJ1-3, with a weak D call TRBD1 (6 bases). Looked up from germline, CDR1 is MDHEN and CDR2 is SYDVKM. Trimming took 2 bases from V and 4 from J, leaving 15 bases between them. The CDR3 covers 16 residues. CDR3: CASSLGEGGYGNTIYF. Here the CDR3 DNA reads TGTGCCAGCAGTTTAGGGGAGGGGGGGTACGGAAACACCATATATTTT.

The chain carries TRBV6-5 and TRBJ2-7; 8 nucleotides align to TRBD1. The length of the CDR3 is 12 residues. Germline lookup yields CDR1 MNHEY and CDR2 SVGAGI. V dropped 4 bases and J dropped 12; count of bases not matched to a gene: 8. The DNA for the CDR3 is TGTGCCAGCAGTTTCGGACAGGGCAGACTGTACTTC. Residues: CASSFGQGRLYF.